The 26 T cell receptor beta chains presented below share a single source sample, sequenced in a study of glioma-infiltrating T cells. The iRepertoire nested amplicon-rescue multiplex PCR amplified TCR alpha and beta CDR3s from RNA. TCRdb called the multiplex PCR reads again in MiXCR, with one record for every CDR3 protein. The sample holds approximately 400,000 distinct CDR3 sequences, 41% seen once. The sequencing input was glioma tissue, nonneoplastic brain tissue, or PBMCs (not recorded which). The receptors were sampled from a human donor with low-grade glioma or glioblastoma, undergoing nonglioma brain surgery, or in good health (not recorded which).

The chain joins TRBV6-2 or TRBV6-3 to TRBJ2-7; maybe TRBD2 (5 bases). The length of the CDR3 is 16 residues. CDR1 and CDR2 from the germline V gene are MNHEY and SVGEGT. V shed 0 bases and J shed 3 bases, with 15 bases lying between them. CDR3 DNA sequence: TGTGCCAGCAGTTACTCGCCTAGCCGAAGATTCTACGAGCAGTACTTC. Residues: CASSYSPSRRFYEQYF.

As for this clonotype: A much bigger clone sits one base away, suggesting this may be a read error. The J gene is TRBJ1-1, the V gene TRBV27, with TRBD1 matching 8 bases. The V and J ends lost 6 bases and 4 bases, in that order; junction bases with no gene match: 13. The CDR3 extends over 16 amino acids. Germline CDR1 is MNHEY and CDR2 is SMNVEV (reference sequence). The CDR3 here is CASRDRVDDGGTEAFF. The CDR3 coding sequence is TGTGCCAGCAGGGACAGGGTCGACGATGGGGGCACTGAAGCTTTCTTT.

The chain combines TRBV27 with TRBJ2-3, with 13 bases aligning to TRBD2. The CDR3 totals 16 residues. Trimming removed 5 bases from V and 4 bases from J; junction bases left unmatched: 6. Germline values: CDR1 MNHEY, CDR2 SMNVEV (reference sequence). The CDR3: CASSPWTSGSSDTQYF. The CDR3 DNA reads TGTGCCAGCAGTCCTTGGACTAGCGGGAGTTCAGATACGCAGTATTTT.

The chain has TRBV6-2 or TRBV6-3 and TRBJ2-7; weak D call: TRBD2 (5 bases). The CDR3 loop spans 14 amino acids. Trimming stripped 2 bases from V and 3 bases from J, with 11 bases between. The germline V gene has CDR1 MNHEY and CDR2 SVGEGT. The CDR3 loop is CASSYPRANYEQYF. In DNA, the CDR3 is TGTGCCAGCAGTTACCCGAGGGCCAACTACGAGCAGTACTTC.

The chain is built from TRBV20-1 and TRBJ2-7; 8 bases are a match to TRBD2. Germline values: CDR1 DFQATT, CDR2 SNEGSKA (reference sequence). The V segment lost 7 bases and the J segment 2 bases; nucleotides outside the gene matches: 10. This CDR3 is 14 amino acids long. The CDR3 DNA reads as TGCAGTGGGGGTGAGCGGGAGTCAACCTACGAGCAGTACTTC. It yields the protein CSGGERESTYEQYF.

This clonotype showed up just a few times. The chain links TRBV5-8 to TRBJ2-7; D is uncertain. CDR1 SGHTS and CDR2 YDEGEE come from the germline V gene. V was trimmed by 0 bases and J by 9 bases, leaving 13 bases between them. The CDR3 sequence is 13 residues long. The CDR3: CASSLEAVPRQYF. The CDR3 DNA is TGTGCCAGCAGCTTGGAGGCGGTCCCGCGGCAGTACTTC.

J is TRBJ1-1 and V is TRBV6-9; D is undetermined. Germline CDR1 reads MNHGY; CDR2 reads SVAAGI. The V and J ends lost 4 bases and 10 bases respectively, with 22 bases between them. The CDR3 extends over 15 amino acids. The CDR3 nucleotides read TGTGCCAGCAGTTCGCACGGGGATCGGGCCGCTGGAGCTTTCTTT. As protein: CASSSHGDRAAGAFF.

The chain is built from TRBV7-6 and TRBJ2-4; D is unclear. Germline assignment: CDR1 SGHVS and CDR2 FNYEAQ. Trimming cost V 3 bases and J 0 bases, with 9 bases left between them. This CDR3 is 15 amino acids long. CDR3 region: CASSLGSIAKNIQYF. The CDR3 DNA follows: TGTGCCAGCAGCTTGGGCAGTATAGCCAAAAACATTCAGTACTTC.

The chain combines TRBV19 with TRBJ1-1; no reliable D call. Germline assignment: CDR1 LNHDA and CDR2 SQIVND (reference sequence). V shed 4 bases and J shed 0 bases, with 15 bases lying between them. This CDR3 is built from 16 residues. The CDR3 DNA reads as TGTGCCAGTAGTAAGGGCACAGCCTACATGAACACTGAAGCTTTCTTT. This sequence encodes CASSKGTAYMNTEAFF.

J is TRBJ2-1 and V is TRBV29-1; 8 bases match TRBD1. Per the germline V gene, CDR1 is SQVTM and CDR2 is ANQGSEA. With V trimmed by 8 bases and J by 7 bases, 19 bases remained unmatched. The length of the CDR3 is 16 residues. The CDR3 is CSFLNSGGAYRNEQFF. For the CDR3, the DNA is TGCAGCTTCTTAAACTCAGGGGGCGCTTACCGGAATGAGCAGTTCTTC.

This clonotype was seen at least ten times. J is TRBJ2-1 and V is TRBV27; 12 bases map to TRBD2. With V trimmed by 4 bases and J by 7 bases, 2 bases remained unmatched. This CDR3 is built from 14 residues. The V gene's germline CDR1 is MNHEY and CDR2 SMNVEV (reference sequence). The CDR3 spells CASSSGTSGNEQFF. The CDR3 DNA reads as TGTGCCAGCAGTTCCGGGACTAGCGGGAATGAGCAGTTCTTC.

Notes on this clonotype: A much larger clone lies one base from this, so it may be a read error. The J gene is TRBJ2-1, the V gene TRBV15; TRBD1 is a possible D gene (6 bases). Germline values: CDR1 LNHNV, CDR2 YYDKDF (reference sequence). V lost 0 bases and J 5 bases, leaving 11 bases between the germline ends. CDR3 length: 15 amino acids. CDR3: CATSRELGQNNEQFF. CDR3 nucleotide sequence: TGTGCCACCAGCAGAGAACTAGGACAGAACAATGAGCAGTTCTTC. The full variable domain, with the rest looked up from reference TRBV15 and TRBJ2-1, is DAMVIQNPRYQVTQFGKPVTLSCSQTLNHNVMYWYQQKSSQAPKLLFHYYDKDFNNEADTPDNFQSRRPNTSFCFLDIRSPGLGDTAMYLCATSRELGQNNEQFFGPGTRLTVL.

This clonotype was found a few times. The chain joins TRBV4-2 to TRBJ1-1, with D uncertain. The germline CDR1 and CDR2 sequences are LGHNA and YNFKEQ. This CDR3 has 15 residues. Trimming stripped 0 bases from V and 6 bases from J, with 14 bases between. The CDR3 loop is CASSQETQRLAEAFF. CDR3 DNA sequence: TGTGCCAGCAGCCAAGAGACCCAGAGGTTGGCTGAAGCTTTCTTT.

There are a few counts of this clonotype. The CDR3 here is CASSPTGSYMNTEAFF. In DNA, the CDR3 is TGTGCCAGCAGCCCGACAGGGAGTTACATGAACACTGAAGCTTTCTTT. V usage is TRBV7-3 and J usage is TRBJ1-1, with 7 bases that match TRBD1. Germline trimming cut 5 bases from V and 0 bases from J; bases unmatched to any gene: 9. CDR1 is SGHTA and CDR2 is FQGTGA in the germline V gene. The CDR3 extends over 16 amino acids. Full variable domain (rest looked up from reference TRBV7-3 and TRBJ1-1): GAGVSQTPSNKVTEKGKYVELRCDPISGHTALYWYRQSLGQGPEFLIYFQGTGAADDSGLPNDRFFAVRPEGSVSTLKIQRTERGDSAVYLCASSPTGSYMNTEAFFGQGTRLTVV.

This clonotype was observed a handful of times. V gene TRBV4-1 combines with J gene TRBJ2-5; D could derive from TRBD1 or TRBD2 (6 bases each). Trimming removed 4 bases from V and 5 bases from J, with 17 bases in between. Germline V gene data show CDR1 as MGHRA and CDR2 as YSYEKL. The CDR3 length is 15 residues. CDR3 DNA sequence: TGCGCCAGCAGCCTAACCAACGGGGGCTCGGAGACCCAGTACTTC. The encoded protein is CASSLTNGGSETQYF.

The rearrangement links TRBV28 to TRBJ2-7; D ambiguous. Germline V lookup: CDR1 MDHEN, CDR2 SYDVKM. V lost 3 bases and J 1 base, leaving 22 bases between the germline ends. The CDR3 contains 18 residues. The CDR3 bases are TGTGCCAGCAGTTTTTCCCTGACTCAAACCTTAGAATCCTACGAGCAGTACTTC. Its translation: CASSFSLTQTLESYEQYF.

The genes are TRBV4-2 and TRBJ2-1; 9 bases match TRBD2. Unmatched junction bases numbered 20, after V lost 4 bases and J lost 10 bases. This CDR3 region has 18 residues. Germline values: CDR1 LGHNA, CDR2 YNFKEQ. CDR3: CASSPRLTPREGQREQFF. The CDR3 DNA follows: TGTGCCAGCAGCCCCCGACTTACTCCGCGGGAGGGCCAAAGAGAGCAGTTCTTC.

This clonotype was observed a handful of times. The genes are TRBV19 and TRBJ2-6, with a tentative D call TRBD1 (6 bases). Germline-derived CDR1 and CDR2 are LNHDA and SQIVND (reference sequence). The length of the CDR3 is 15 residues. V was pared by 7 bases and J by 3 bases, with 13 bases between. This chain's CDR3 is CASTTGTSGANVLTF. The CDR3 region has the DNA TGTGCCAGTACCACCGGGACAAGTGGGGCCAACGTCCTGACTTTC.

This clonotype was picked up one time. The V gene is TRBV12-3 or TRBV12-4, the J gene TRBJ2-6; 8 bases line up with TRBD1. V lost 1 base and J lost 1; bases outside the gene matches: 6. The CDR3 runs 18 residues. The CDR3 sequence: CASSLDRTGGSGANVLTF. The CDR3 DNA reads TGTGCCAGCAGTTTAGATCGAACAGGGGGGTCTGGGGCCAACGTCCTGACTTTC.

The V call is TRBV7-2, the J call TRBJ2-6, with TRBD2 matching over 10 bases. Germline V lookup: CDR1 SGHTA, CDR2 FQGNSA. V lost 6 bases, J lost 0 bases, and 8 bases stayed unmatched. The CDR3 loop spans 18 amino acids. The CDR3 region has the DNA TGTGCCAGCAGTTTTTCTAGCGGGGGCACCTCTGGGGCCAACGTCCTGACTTTC. Translating gives CASSFSSGGTSGANVLTF.

With respect to this clonotype: It is likely a read error, because the conserved phenylalanine at the end of the CDR3 is missing. The genes are TRBV15 and TRBJ1-2, with unresolved D. CDR1 is LNHNV and CDR2 is YYDKDF in the germline V gene (reference sequence). This CDR3 is built from 14 residues. Trimming removed 0 bases from V and 8 bases from J, with 13 bases in between. In DNA form, the CDR3 reads TGTGCCACCAGCAGAGATGCCGCCGCGGGGGGCTACACCCTC. It codes for CATSRDAAAGGYTL.

This chain uses TRBV28 with TRBJ2-1; 7 bases align to TRBD2. The CDR3 is 17 amino acids. Per the germline V gene, CDR1 is MDHEN and CDR2 is SYDVKM. V trimming: 4 bases; J trimming: 2 bases; junction bases outside the gene matches: 11. CDR3 region: CASSSNSSSGTYNEQFF. The CDR3 region has the DNA TGTGCCAGCAGTTCAAATTCGTCTAGCGGAACCTACAATGAGCAGTTCTTC.

The V and J genes are TRBV28 and TRBJ1-5, with a weak D call TRBD1 (6 bases). The V end was cut by 6 bases, the J end by 6 bases, with 18 bases between. CDR3 size: 15 residues. Germline CDR1 reads MDHEN; CDR2 reads SYDVKM. CDR3 nucleotide sequence: TGTGCCAGCAGAGTGGTGGGGGGGCGCAGTCAGCCCCAGCATTTT. This encodes CASRVVGGRSQPQHF.

This chain joins TRBV10-3 and TRBJ1-1; 8 nucleotides line up with TRBD1. CDR1 is ENHRY and CDR2 is SYGVKD in the germline V gene. This CDR3 contains 15 residues. Losses at the gene ends were 5 bases for V and 1 base for J; bases not matched to a gene: 6. Here the CDR3 DNA reads TGTGCCATCAGTCGGGACAGGACGGGGAACACTGAAGCTTTCTTT. Translated: CAISRDRTGNTEAFF.

With regard to this clonotype: One junction end does not reproduce the germline sequence, and a read error may be involved. The chain has TRBV7-9 and TRBJ1-1; 8 bases line up with TRBD1. The CDR3 consists of 14 residues. Looked up from germline, CDR1 is SEHNR and CDR2 is FQNEAQ (reference sequence). CDR3 in amino acids: CASSSESGGTEVFF. The CDR3, as DNA: TGTGCCAGCAGCTCCGAATCAGGGGGCACTGAAGTTTTCTTT. The full variable domain, its missing parts supplied by reference TRBV7-9 and TRBJ1-1, is DTGVSQNPRHKITKRGQNVTFRCDPISEHNRLYWYRQTLGQGPEFLTYFQNEAQLEKSRLLSDRFSAERPKGSFSTLEIQRTEQGDSAMYLCASSSESGGTEVFFGQGTRLTVV.

On this clonotype: A clone one base away is much larger, so this may be a read error. V is TRBV27 and J is TRBJ1-2; no clear D gene. This CDR3 has 11 residues. CDR1 and CDR2 (germline): MNHEY, SMNVEV (reference sequence). The V end lost 7 bases, the J end lost 5 bases, and 8 bases lay between the germline ends. The CDR3 DNA follows: TGTGCCAGCACTTCCCGATATGGCTACACCTTC. It yields the protein CASTSRYGYTF.